Reported below is one TCR beta chain. Its binding antigen is unknown. No much larger clone exists at a distance of one base, and base qualities are not known. TCR beta CDR3 regions were sequenced from DNA using the immunoSEQ Assay. In the source study's methods: T cell density was computed as TCR beta template counts normalized to usable DNA estimated by amplifying housekeeping genes. Richness was estimated using the preseqR package, with extrapolation to 400,000 templates for PBMC samples and to 120,000 templates for tissue samples. Clonality was defined as one minus Pielou's evenness. Tissue-enriched TCRs were identified through differential abundance testing performed on productive amino-acid clonotypes, with a minimum total count of 5 and an alpha of 0.1. Repertoire overlap between compartments was quantified with the Jaccard Index and Morisita Overlap Index. TCR beta CDR3s were clustered by GLIPH together with public tetramer-defined viral CDR3s, and at least three viral sequences plus V-gene enrichment were required for viral motifs. TCRdb retrieved this table from immuneACCESS and kept in-frame rearrangements only. Not all clones are present; in checked studies, unresolved V genes account for under half, and no reason is known for the remainder. The V and J calls and clone size are taken from that table; D and trimming were inferred from the DNA. Present in this sample are over a thousand clones, roughly 30% of which were seen just once. In total, the top ten clones hold under 20% of the sample.

The CDR3 spans 16 residues, from the cysteine through the phenylalanine. CDR3 DNA only is kept here, 48 bases in frame from base 1. The germline V gene (reference sequence) sets CDR1 to LNHDA and CDR2 to SQIVND. V is pared back by 5 bases and J by 5 bases, with 19 bases lying between the germline termini. The data belong to a study of T cells in localized non-small cell lung cancer (dated by TCRdb to the early 2020s). For the study in its entirety: The study analyzed T cell repertoires of a few hundred early-stage NSCLC patients, comparing tumors and uninvolved tumor-adjacent lungs. All 240 or so NSCLC patients in the cohort were treatment-naive and had localized lung tumors that were resected. Of the NSCLC patients, 129 were male and approximately 100 were female, and the mean age was about 69 years. Summary of the overall study and its limitations: Because multi-region tumor sequencing was not done, intratumor heterogeneity could not be ruled out. Longer overall survival was associated with higher blood T cell density, whereas shorter survival was associated with higher adjacent-lung clonality. Since the design was exploratory, TCR variables were selected using unadjusted p-values with no false-discovery rate correction. Of the top 100 tumor clones, a median of roughly 53 were detected in paired uninvolved adjacent lung; approximately 28 were also among that lung's top 100. The highest T cell clonality was observed in uninvolved tumor-adjacent lung, where clonality exceeded that of tumor, suggesting that antigenic responses were more focused in uninvolved tumor-adjacent lung.

Two independent pathologists confirmed that the uninvolved adjacent lung, which was taken at least 2 cm from the tumor margin, was free of atypia. At diagnosis, peripheral blood, uninvolved tumor-adjacent lung and tumor were collected and stored as a combination of fresh-frozen and FFPE material. This TCR came from a male donor aged 60 or over with stage II squamous cell lung carcinoma. Specimen: normal lung tissue next to the tumor, collected before any cancer treatment. The sequence joins TRBV19 to TRBJ2-1; matching of 6 bases hints at TRBD2 as the D gene. The CDR3 here reads CASSSPGLQGNNEQFF. The DNA sequence is TGTGCCAGTAGTTCCCCGGGACTCCAAGGGAACAATGAGCAGTTCTTC. The full variable domain, with segments outside the CDR3 supplied by the reference TRBV19 and TRBJ2-1 proteins, appears as DGGITQSPKYLFRKEGQNVTLSCEQNLNHDAMYWYRQDPGQGLRLIYYSQIVNDFQKGDIAEGYSVSREKKESFPLTVTSAQKNPTAFYLCASSSPGLQGNNEQFFGPGTRLTVL.